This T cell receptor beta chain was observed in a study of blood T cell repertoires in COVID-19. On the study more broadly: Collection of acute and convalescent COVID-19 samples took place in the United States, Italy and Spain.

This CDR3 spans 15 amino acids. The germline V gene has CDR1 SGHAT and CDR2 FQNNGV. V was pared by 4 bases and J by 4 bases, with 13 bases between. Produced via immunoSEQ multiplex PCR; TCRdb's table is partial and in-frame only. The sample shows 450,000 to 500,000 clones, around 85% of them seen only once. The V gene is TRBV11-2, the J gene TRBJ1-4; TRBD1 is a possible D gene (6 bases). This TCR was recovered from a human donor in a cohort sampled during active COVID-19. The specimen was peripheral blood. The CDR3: CASSSPTGFNEKLFF. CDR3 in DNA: TGTGCCAGCAGCTCACCAACAGGGTTTAATGAAAAACTGTTTTTT.